This paragraph reports one TCR beta chain. Its target is not known. This sample was taken from a study of cytomegalovirus exposure and HLA in healthy donors. Findings and caveats of the study: Researchers reported that a few CMV-associated chains were confirmed in vitro as CMV antigen-specific. Likely technical artifact: a cluster of highly shared sequence variants.

Germline lookup yields CDR1 SEHNR and CDR2 FQNEAQ (reference sequence). The CDR3 is 15 amino acids. V lost 5 bases and J lost 1; bases outside the gene matches: 5. The PCR made use of 60 Vbeta and 13 Jbeta primers. TCRdb keeps only in-frame clones here, not all; method: immunoSEQ multiplex PCR. The table for this sample gives more than 40,000 clones. Sequences were obtained from PBMCs. The receptor was derived from a middle-aged woman in good health and CMV-seronegative. The chain carries TRBV7-9 and TRBJ1-2; 9 bases agree with TRBD1. The CDR3, as DNA: TGTGCCAGCAGCACCCGGACAGGGGATAACTATGGCTACACCTTC. Amino acid sequence: CASSTRTGDNYGYTF.